These T cell receptor beta chains were read from a single sample in a study of CD8 T cells in Susac syndrome. From the immunoSEQ multiplex PCR reads, TCRdb called clonotypes with MiXCR, one entry per CDR3 protein. The table lists some 90,000 distinct CDR3 sequences, 85% to 95% of them singletons. The sample comprised CD8+ T cells from PBMCs. These TCRs come from a human donor in good health. CDR3s include the opening cysteine and the closing phenylalanine or tryptophan. The D gene is left open where the match is weak. Clone size appears in some rows only: once, few, many, or a class for an expanded clone.

d_call: TRBD1; j_call: TRBJ2-6; clone_size: NA; v_call: TRBV6-1; cdr3_aa: CASLRDRYSGANVLTF; cdr3_nt: TGTGCCAGCCTCCGGGACAGATACTCTGGGGCCAACGTCCTGACTTTC
d_call: NA; j_call: TRBJ2-5; clone_size: NA; v_call: TRBV9; cdr3_aa: CASLHQGRETQYF; cdr3_nt: TGTGCCAGTCTTCATCAGGGTAGAGAGACCCAGTACTTC
d_call: TRBD1; j_call: TRBJ1-2; clone_size: few; v_call: TRBV19; cdr3_aa: CASGTDYGYTF; cdr3_nt: TGTGCCAGCGGGACAGACTATGGCTACACCTTC
d_call: NA; j_call: TRBJ2-3; clone_size: NA; v_call: TRBV29-1; cdr3_aa: CSALGADTQYF; cdr3_nt: TGCAGCGCCCTGGGGGCAGATACGCAGTATTTT
d_call: TRBD1; j_call: TRBJ1-2; clone_size: NA; v_call: TRBV29-1; cdr3_aa: CSVDVDRGGNYGYTF; cdr3_nt: TGCAGCGTTGACGTCGACAGGGGGGGTAACTATGGCTACACCTTC
d_call: TRBD2; j_call: TRBJ2-3; clone_size: NA; v_call: TRBV7-6; cdr3_aa: CASTLGTSGGATDTQYF; cdr3_nt: TGTGCCAGCACCTTAGGGACTAGCGGGGGGGCAACAGATACGCAGTATTTT
d_call: TRBD2; j_call: TRBJ2-1; clone_size: few; v_call: TRBV7-6; cdr3_aa: CASSLSGGYNEQFF; cdr3_nt: TGTGCCAGCAGCTTGAGCGGGGGTTACAATGAGCAGTTCTTC
d_call: NA; j_call: TRBJ1-2; clone_size: NA; v_call: TRBV2; cdr3_aa: CASSAQAMDGYTF; cdr3_nt: TGTGCCAGCAGTGCTCAGGCAATGGACGGCTACACCTTC
d_call: TRBD2; j_call: TRBJ2-7; clone_size: NA; v_call: TRBV20-1; cdr3_aa: CSARGRGDLEQYF; cdr3_nt: TGCAGTGCTAGAGGGCGGGGGGACCTTGAGCAGTACTTC
d_call: NA; j_call: TRBJ2-1; clone_size: NA; v_call: TRBV4-2; cdr3_aa: CASSQDRGAYEQFF; cdr3_nt: TGTGCCAGCAGCCAAGATCGGGGGGCATACGAGCAGTTCTTC
d_call: TRBD2; j_call: TRBJ2-3; clone_size: NA; v_call: TRBV6-6; cdr3_aa: CASSYKLGGDTQYF; cdr3_nt: TGTGCCAGCAGTTACAAATTGGGGGGGGATACGCAGTATTTT
d_call: TRBD2; j_call: TRBJ2-3; clone_size: NA; v_call: TRBV4-2; cdr3_aa: CASSQDSSGLDTQYF; cdr3_nt: TGTGCCAGCAGCCAAGATTCTAGCGGGTTAGATACGCAGTATTTT
d_call: NA; j_call: TRBJ1-5; clone_size: NA; v_call: TRBV4-2; cdr3_aa: CASSQGGSSNQPQHF; cdr3_nt: TGTGCCAGCAGCCAAGGAGGGTCTAGCAATCAGCCCCAGCATTTT
d_call: TRBD1; j_call: TRBJ1-1; clone_size: NA; v_call: TRBV29-1; cdr3_aa: CSVVSGQGARSTEAFF; cdr3_nt: TGCAGCGTTGTTTCAGGACAGGGGGCGCGGAGCACTGAAGCTTTCTTT
d_call: NA; j_call: TRBJ2-7; clone_size: NA; v_call: TRBV19; cdr3_aa: CATSQGVNEQYF; cdr3_nt: TGTGCCACCTCACAGGGAGTCAACGAGCAGTACTTC
d_call: TRBD1; j_call: TRBJ2-1; clone_size: once; v_call: TRBV9; cdr3_aa: CASSAPGGSYNEQFF; cdr3_nt: TGTGCCAGCAGCGCACCAGGGGGATCCTACAATGAGCAGTTCTTC
d_call: NA; j_call: TRBJ2-7; clone_size: NA; v_call: TRBV6-5; cdr3_aa: CASSWGRGNEQYF; cdr3_nt: TGTGCCAGCAGTTGGGGCAGGGGCAACGAGCAGTACTTC
d_call: NA; j_call: TRBJ1-1; clone_size: NA; v_call: TRBV6-1; cdr3_aa: CASSTWQLNTEAFF; cdr3_nt: TGTGCCAGCAGCACCTGGCAGCTGAACACTGAAGCTTTCTTT
d_call: NA; j_call: TRBJ2-3; clone_size: NA; v_call: TRBV6-6; cdr3_aa: CASSYGSWDTQYF; cdr3_nt: TGTGCCAGCAGTTACGGTAGCTGGGATACGCAGTATTTT
d_call: TRBD2; j_call: TRBJ2-5; clone_size: NA; v_call: TRBV7-3; cdr3_aa: CASSTGLGEETQYF; cdr3_nt: TGTGCCAGCAGCACGGGACTAGGGGAGGAGACCCAGTACTTC
d_call: TRBD2; j_call: TRBJ2-1; clone_size: NA; v_call: TRBV9; cdr3_aa: CASSPGTGGYYNEQFF; cdr3_nt: TGTGCCAGCAGCCCAGGTACGGGGGGTTACTACAATGAGCAGTTCTTC
d_call: NA; j_call: TRBJ1-1; clone_size: NA; v_call: TRBV12-3/TRBV12-4; cdr3_aa: CASSGGYGTEAFF; cdr3_nt: TGTGCCAGCAGTGGAGGTTACGGCACTGAAGCTTTCTTT
d_call: NA; j_call: TRBJ2-7; clone_size: NA; v_call: TRBV9; cdr3_aa: CASSVDGTYEQYF; cdr3_nt: TGTGCCAGCAGCGTCGACGGTACCTACGAGCAGTACTTC
d_call: TRBD1; j_call: TRBJ1-1; clone_size: NA; v_call: TRBV5-1; cdr3_aa: CASSEGQGHTEAFF; cdr3_nt: TGCGCCAGCAGCGAGGGACAGGGACACACTGAAGCTTTCTTT
d_call: NA; j_call: TRBJ2-3; clone_size: NA; v_call: TRBV5-1; cdr3_aa: CASSLVEDTDTQYF; cdr3_nt: TGCGCCAGCAGCTTGGTCGAAGACACAGATACGCAGTATTTT
d_call: TRBD2; j_call: TRBJ2-1; clone_size: NA; v_call: TRBV30; cdr3_aa: CAWNFFRGGPYNEQFF; cdr3_nt: TGTGCCTGGAACTTTTTCCGGGGGGGCCCCTACAATGAGCAGTTCTTC
d_call: TRBD2; j_call: TRBJ2-5; clone_size: NA; v_call: TRBV3-1; cdr3_aa: CASSQEDAGVADGTQYF; cdr3_nt: TGTGCCAGCAGCCAAGAGGACGCGGGGGTGGCAGATGGGACCCAGTACTTC
d_call: TRBD2; j_call: TRBJ2-3; clone_size: NA; v_call: TRBV6-4; cdr3_aa: CASSALAGDSDTQYF; cdr3_nt: TGTGCCAGCAGCGCACTAGCGGGGGATTCAGATACGCAGTATTTT
d_call: NA; j_call: TRBJ2-2; clone_size: NA; v_call: TRBV5-4; cdr3_aa: CASSFPSRGLAGELFF; cdr3_nt: TGTGCCAGCAGCTTTCCTAGCAGAGGTTTGGCCGGGGAGCTGTTTTTT
d_call: NA; j_call: TRBJ1-2; clone_size: NA; v_call: TRBV7-9; cdr3_aa: CASSKDSYGYTF; cdr3_nt: TGTGCCAGCAGCAAGGACAGCTATGGCTACACCTTC
d_call: NA; j_call: TRBJ1-2; clone_size: NA; v_call: TRBV13; cdr3_aa: CASSLGLQDAGYTF; cdr3_nt: TGTGCCAGCAGCTTAGGCCTACAGGATGCTGGCTACACCTTC
d_call: TRBD1; j_call: TRBJ2-7; clone_size: medium-sized; v_call: TRBV5-6; cdr3_aa: CASRDRSSYEQYF; cdr3_nt: TGTGCCAGTCGGGACAGGAGCTCCTACGAGCAGTACTTC
d_call: NA; j_call: TRBJ1-6; clone_size: NA; v_call: TRBV25-1; cdr3_aa: CASAPPGSSYNSPLHF; cdr3_nt: TGTGCCAGCGCCCCTCCAGGGAGCTCCTATAATTCACCCCTCCACTTT
d_call: NA; j_call: TRBJ2-7; clone_size: NA; v_call: TRBV6-2/TRBV6-3; cdr3_aa: CASTLTAAYEQYF; cdr3_nt: TGTGCCAGCACGTTGACAGCGGCCTACGAGCAGTACTTC
d_call: NA; j_call: TRBJ2-7; clone_size: NA; v_call: TRBV10-3; cdr3_aa: CAISAPGTSAEQYF; cdr3_nt: TGTGCCATCAGTGCCCCCGGGACCTCCGCCGAGCAGTACTTC
d_call: NA; j_call: TRBJ1-4; clone_size: NA; v_call: TRBV7-8; cdr3_aa: CASSTSGTVELFF; cdr3_nt: TGTGCCAGCAGCACGTCCGGGACGGTGGAACTGTTTTTT
d_call: TRBD1; j_call: TRBJ2-7; clone_size: NA; v_call: TRBV7-9; cdr3_aa: CASSLAQGIVSEQYF; cdr3_nt: TGTGCCAGCAGCTTAGCACAGGGGATTGTTAGCGAGCAGTACTTC
d_call: NA; j_call: TRBJ2-1; clone_size: NA; v_call: TRBV7-2; cdr3_aa: CASSKPQRSYNEQFF; cdr3_nt: TGTGCCAGCAGCAAGCCTCAGCGCTCCTACAATGAGCAGTTCTTC
d_call: NA; j_call: TRBJ1-4; clone_size: NA; v_call: TRBV6-6; cdr3_aa: CASRSLGEGTNEKLFF; cdr3_nt: TGTGCCAGCAGGTCCCTGGGGGAGGGGACTAATGAAAAACTGTTTTTT
d_call: TRBD1; j_call: TRBJ2-7; clone_size: NA; v_call: TRBV11-3; cdr3_aa: CASSLARLGQRTYEQYF; cdr3_nt: TGTGCCAGCAGCTTAGCTAGGTTGGGACAGCGGACCTACGAGCAGTACTTC
d_call: NA; j_call: TRBJ1-3; clone_size: NA; v_call: TRBV12-5; cdr3_aa: CASGFAGDTIYF; cdr3_nt: TGTGCTAGTGGTTTCGCCGGGGACACCATATATTTT
d_call: NA; j_call: TRBJ2-3; clone_size: NA; v_call: TRBV9; cdr3_aa: CASSSMIDRADTQYF; cdr3_nt: TGTGCCAGCAGCAGTATGATCGACCGGGCAGATACGCAGTATTTT
d_call: NA; j_call: TRBJ2-7; clone_size: NA; v_call: TRBV7-8; cdr3_aa: CASSLGVEIYEQYF; cdr3_nt: TGTGCCAGCAGCTTAGGTGTGGAGATTTACGAGCAGTACTTC
d_call: TRBD1; j_call: TRBJ2-7; clone_size: NA; v_call: TRBV5-6; cdr3_aa: CASSQDRAYEQYF; cdr3_nt: TGTGCCAGCAGCCAGGACAGGGCCTACGAGCAGTACTTC
d_call: NA; j_call: TRBJ2-2; clone_size: NA; v_call: TRBV29-1; cdr3_aa: CSALAGNTGELFF; cdr3_nt: TGCAGCGCCCTCGCAGGGAACACCGGGGAGCTGTTTTTT
d_call: NA; j_call: TRBJ2-3; clone_size: NA; v_call: TRBV6-5; cdr3_aa: CASSYSGDTDTQYF; cdr3_nt: TGTGCCAGCAGTTACTCGGGGGACACAGATACGCAGTATTTT
d_call: TRBD1; j_call: TRBJ1-2; clone_size: NA; v_call: TRBV7-9; cdr3_aa: CASSQGGGYTF; cdr3_nt: TGTGCCAGCAGTCAGGGGGGAGGCTACACCTTC
d_call: NA; j_call: TRBJ1-1; clone_size: NA; v_call: TRBV6-5; cdr3_aa: CASSYVGTSSEAFF; cdr3_nt: TGTGCCAGCAGTTACGTCGGGACATCAAGTGAAGCTTTCTTT
d_call: NA; j_call: TRBJ2-2; clone_size: NA; v_call: TRBV6-5; cdr3_aa: CASSYGGYTGELFF; cdr3_nt: TGTGCCAGCAGTTACGGTGGCTACACCGGGGAGCTGTTTTTT
d_call: NA; j_call: TRBJ2-1; clone_size: NA; v_call: TRBV20-1; cdr3_aa: CSAREQEGAYNEQFF; cdr3_nt: TGCAGTGCTAGGGAGCAGGAGGGGGCCTACAATGAGCAGTTCTTC